One and the same sample provided the 30 T cell receptor beta chains below, sequenced in a study of regulatory T cells in long-lasting Graves disease. Arm-PCR of CDR3 regions with iRepertoire HTBI primers generated TCR beta libraries. TCRdb reprocessed the multiplex PCR reads with MiXCR, giving one entry per CDR3 protein. The profile covers 300,000 to 450,000 distinct CDR3 sequences, with roughly a sixth appearing a single time and 22% taken by the ten largest. Documented time point: newly diagnosed GD, antithyroid drugs for less than 3 months. Extracted PBMC RNA gave rise to the TCR library. The sample here was peripheral blood mononuclear cells (PBMCs), taken at new diagnosis, from a patient treated with antithyroid drugs. Source of these receptors: a female donor with Graves disease.

V is TRBV7-2 and J is TRBJ2-1; TRBD2 matches at 7 bases. V trimming: 5 bases; J trimming: 6 bases; junction bases outside the gene matches: 22. The CDR3 runs to 19 residues. CDR1 SGHTA and CDR2 FQGNSA come from the germline V gene. The CDR3 protein is CASSQDQGVGRAWGNEQFF. The CDR3 DNA reads as TGTGCCAGCAGCCAAGATCAAGGGGTAGGGAGGGCCTGGGGCAATGAGCAGTTCTTC. Looking up the rest from reference TRBV7-2 and TRBJ2-1 gives the full variable domain: GAGVSQSPSNKVTEKGKDVELRCDPISGHTALYWYRQSLGQGLEFLIYFQGNSAPDKSGLPSDRFSAERTGGSVSTLTIQRTQQEDSAVYLCASSQDQGVGRAWGNEQFFGPGTRLTVL.

The V gene is TRBV27, the J gene TRBJ2-2, with 11 bases lining up with TRBD2. Germline V CDR1 and CDR2: MNHEY, SMNVEV (reference sequence). Losses at the gene ends were 5 bases for V and 5 bases for J; bases not matched to a gene: 7. This CDR3 spans 16 amino acids. CDR3 coding DNA: TGTGCCAGCAGTCCCATGACTAGCGGGATGACCGGGGAGCTGTTTTTT. Translation: CASSPMTSGMTGELFF.

This clonotype was recorded at least ten times. This rearrangement joins TRBV7-9 to TRBJ2-3; D possibly corresponds to TRBD1 (5 bases). The germline V and J ends were trimmed by 7 bases and 3 bases, with 17 bases remaining between them. From germline, CDR1 is SEHNR and CDR2 FQNEAQ (reference sequence). The CDR3 spans 15 residues. This CDR3 is CASTVEPRVTDTQYF. The DNA of the CDR3 is TGTGCCAGCACGGTAGAGCCCAGGGTGACAGATACGCAGTATTTT.

Many counts were recorded for this clonotype. The chain employs TRBV4-1 and TRBJ2-1, with 8 positions matching TRBD1. Per germline, CDR1 MGHRA and CDR2 YSYEKL. V lost 3 bases and J lost 8; bases outside the gene matches: 15. The CDR3 covers 17 residues. The CDR3 loop is CASSQTIARTGIDEQFF. In DNA, the CDR3 is TGCGCCAGCAGCCAGACCATTGCTAGGACAGGGATCGATGAGCAGTTCTTC.

Notes on this clonotype: Just one base apart from a much larger clone, this may be a read error. Since no conserved phenylalanine or tryptophan closes the CDR3, a read error is the likely cause. The chain recombines TRBV6-9 with TRBJ2-7; tentative D call: TRBD2 (6 bases). The CDR3 runs to 16 residues. V shed 3 bases and J shed 4 bases, with 19 bases lying between them. The germline gives CDR1 MNHGY, CDR2 SVAAGI. The chain's CDR3 is CASSYSPSDLGYEQYL. DNA for the CDR3: TGTGCCAGCAGTTACTCCCCTAGCGACCTTGGATACGAGCAGTACCTC.

On this clonotype itself: With a much larger clone just one base away, this may be a read error. The J gene is TRBJ2-1, the V gene TRBV7-3; TRBD2 matches at 9 bases. Unmatched junction bases numbered 8, after V lost 2 bases and J lost 9 bases. The CDR3 has 15 residues. Germline values: CDR1 SGHTA, CDR2 FQGTGA. CDR3 protein: CASSLGSGRLSEQFF. The CDR3 DNA follows: TGTGCCAGCAGCTTAGGTAGCGGGAGACTCAGTGAGCAGTTCTTC.

This clonotype was found many times. The chain has TRBV2 and TRBJ2-3; D is uncertain. V dropped 1 base and J dropped 1 base, with 6 bases sitting between them. This CDR3 is built from 14 residues. Germline V gives CDR1 SNHLY, CDR2 FYNNEI. For the CDR3, the DNA is TGTGCCAGCAGTGAAGGACTCGGCACAGATACGCAGTATTTT. Translating gives CASSEGLGTDTQYF. The whole variable domain, remainder taken from reference TRBV2 and TRBJ2-3, is EPEVTQTPSHQVTQMGQEVILRCVPISNHLYFYWYRQILGQKVEFLVSFYNNEISEKSEIFDDQFSVERPDGSNFTLKIRSTKLEDSAMYFCASSEGLGTDTQYFGPGTRLTVL.

This clonotype was seen more than once but under ten times. The chain links TRBV24-1 to TRBJ2-2; D not certain. CDR3 length equals 16 residues. Germline V lookup: CDR1 KGHDR, CDR2 SFDVKD. V was trimmed by 0 bases and J by 3 bases, leaving 10 bases between them. CDR3 region: CATSDLVGGDTGELFF. The CDR3 DNA reads TGTGCCACCAGTGATTTGGTGGGTGGGGACACCGGGGAGCTGTTTTTT.

This clonotype showed up many times. This chain uses TRBV24-1 with TRBJ1-1, with 12 nucleotides matching TRBD1. Germline V gene sequence: CDR1 KGHDR, CDR2 SFDVKD. The CDR3 loop spans 18 amino acids. The junction had 10 bases not matched to a gene; V was cut back by 5 bases and J by 1 base. The CDR3 DNA reads TGTGCCACCAGTGCGTCTGGGACAGGGGGCACAAGGAACACTGAAGCTTTCTTT. It yields the protein CATSASGTGGTRNTEAFF.

This clonotype turned up a few times. This sequence joins TRBV30 and TRBJ2-2, with D maybe TRBD2 (7 bases). From germline, CDR1 is GTSNPN and CDR2 SVGIG (reference sequence). Trimming left V 2 bases short and J 3 bases short, with 13 bases between. CDR3 size: 15 residues. DNA for the CDR3: TGTGCCTGGAGTTTGGGAGGGGGGTACACCGGGGAGCTGTTTTTT. It specifies CAWSLGGGYTGELFF. The complete variable domain, with remaining parts taken from reference TRBV30 and TRBJ2-2, reads SQTIHQWPATLVQPVGSPLSLECTVEGTSNPNLYWYRQAAGRGLQLLFYSVGIGQISSEVPQNLSASRPQDRQFILSSKKLLLSDSGFYLCAWSLGGGYTGELFFGEGSRLTVL.

There are many counts of this clonotype. The chain is built from TRBV7-9 and TRBJ2-1; 12 bases align to TRBD1. Losses at the gene ends were 5 bases for V and 8 bases for J; bases not matched to a gene: 7. Germline CDR1 and CDR2: SEHNR and FQNEAQ (reference sequence). The CDR3 covers 15 residues. The DNA of the CDR3 is TGTGCCAGCAGCGCACCGGGACAGGGGGCAGATGAGCAGTTCTTC. Its protein product is CASSAPGQGADEQFF.

This clonotype was found many times. V gene TRBV29-1 combines with J gene TRBJ2-2; 8 bases map to TRBD2. Germline values: CDR1 SQVTM, CDR2 ANQGSEA. The CDR3 covers 15 residues. V lost 7 bases, J lost 1 base, and 8 bases stayed unmatched. CDR3 DNA sequence: TGCAGCGGTATGGGAACTAGCGGGAACACCGGGGAGCTGTTTTTT. This translates into CSGMGTSGNTGELFF.

This clonotype was observed many times. The CDR3 nucleotides read TGTGCCAGCAGCTTACTACAGGGGGCCTACAATGAGCAGTTCTTC. This sequence encodes CASSLLQGAYNEQFF. V gene TRBV13 combines with J gene TRBJ2-1; TRBD1 matches 8 bases. The germline V gene has CDR1 PRHDT and CDR2 FYEKMQ (reference sequence). CDR3 length: 15 residues. Trimming removed 2 bases from V and 2 bases from J; junction bases left unmatched: 2.

This clonotype showed up many times. The chain carries TRBV15 and TRBJ1-1; D perhaps matches TRBD1 (6 bases). Germline values: CDR1 LNHNV, CDR2 YYDKDF (reference sequence). V lost 0 bases, J lost 0 bases, and 20 bases lay in between. The CDR3 extends over 19 amino acids. This CDR3 is CATSRDQGRGRHLNTEAFF. As DNA, the CDR3 is TGTGCCACCAGCAGAGATCAGGGCAGGGGTAGACATCTGAACACTGAAGCTTTCTTT.

This clonotype came up many times. This chain uses TRBV5-1 with TRBJ2-3; 7 bases are shared with TRBD2. Germline CDR1 reads SGHRS; CDR2 reads YFSETQ. This CDR3 is built from 15 residues. V gave up 6 bases and J gave up 4 bases; unmatched junction bases: 11. CDR3 residues: CASTRLASGADTQYF. CDR3 coding DNA: TGCGCCAGCACGCGTCTGGCTAGCGGAGCAGATACGCAGTATTTT.

This clonotype showed up just a few times. A read error is possible here, since a much larger clone lies one base away. The chain uses TRBV7-2 and TRBJ1-1; 7 bases are shared with TRBD1. The germline V gene has CDR1 SGHTA and CDR2 FQGNSA. Trimming removed 5 bases from V and 0 bases from J; junction bases left unmatched: 6. The CDR3 sequence is 15 residues long. CDR3 region: CASSTRQGLNTEAFF. The CDR3 bases are TGTGCCAGCAGCACCCGACAGGGTTTGAACACTGAAGCTTTCTTT.

Concerning this clonotype itself: The DNA is left out, because the CDR3 cannot be placed on it with certainty; the CDR3 is given as TCRdb lists it. V gene TRBV2 combines with J gene TRBJ2-2; no DNA check was done on the table's D call, TRBD2. A total of 17 residues make up the CDR3, ends included. Germline V gene lookup returns CDR1 SNHLY and CDR2 FYNNEI. CDR3 amino acids: CASRATGLAPTPGSCFF.

This clonotype appeared many times. The chain has TRBV20-1 and TRBJ1-2; no clear D gene. The CDR3 loop spans 13 amino acids. Trimming took off 4 bases at V and 0 bases at J, with 9 bases between the two ends. Germline V gene sequence: CDR1 DFQATT, CDR2 SNEGSKA (reference sequence). CDR3 sequence (DNA): TGCAGTGCTATAGAAACTTCTAACTATGGCTACACCTTC. It codes for CSAIETSNYGYTF.

The chain employs TRBV12-3 or TRBV12-4 and TRBJ2-5; D is ambiguous. V lost 8 bases, J lost 5 bases, and 12 bases lay in between. CDR3 length: 12 residues. The CDR3 region is CASYRHGETQYF. DNA for the CDR3: TGTGCCAGCTACCGGCATGGGGAGACCCAGTACTTC.

This clonotype came up many times. V gene TRBV7-2 combines with J gene TRBJ2-4, with D tentatively TRBD2 (5 bases). The length of the CDR3 is 15 residues. The V gene's germline CDR1 is SGHTA and CDR2 FQGNSA. V was shortened by 5 bases and J by 0 bases, with 11 bases between the two germline ends. The CDR3 nucleotides are TGTGCCAGCAGCCCTGGTGGGAGAGCCAAAAACATTCAGTACTTC. It codes for CASSPGGRAKNIQYF.

The sample holds one count of this clonotype. In nucleotides, the CDR3 is TGTGCCAGCAGTGAAGCTGGGGGACTCGGGACGTCGGTAGCTTTCTTT. Encoded protein: CASSEAGGLGTSVAFF. The V gene is TRBV6-1, the J gene TRBJ1-1, with a weak D call TRBD1 (5 bases). The germline CDR1 and CDR2 sequences are MNHNS and SASEGT. V lost 0 bases and J lost 10, with 21 bases in between. This CDR3 contains 16 residues.

This clonotype came up a few times. The V call is TRBV4-1, the J call TRBJ2-3; D is uncertain. Germline CDR1 and CDR2: MGHRA and YSYEKL. This CDR3 region has 15 residues. Between the trimmed V and J ends, which lost 0 bases and 4 bases, there was a span of 11 bases. CDR3 residues: CASSQEKVLADTQYF. For the CDR3, the DNA is TGCGCCAGCAGCCAAGAGAAGGTCCTTGCAGATACGCAGTATTTT.

There are many counts of this clonotype. The chain combines TRBV18 with TRBJ1-4, with D possibly being TRBD1 (5 bases). The V gene's germline CDR1 is KGHSH and CDR2 LQKENI. This CDR3 comprises 12 residues. The V end lost 3 bases, the J end lost 7 bases, and 6 bases lay between the germline ends. The CDR3 loop is CASSPGAEKLFF. CDR3 nucleotide sequence: TGTGCCAGCTCACCCGGGGCTGAAAAACTGTTTTTT.

In its sample, this clonotype was seen a few times. The rearrangement joins TRBV11-1 to TRBJ2-7; D is perhaps TRBD1 or TRBD2 (5 bases each). The CDR3 spans 14 residues. The germline CDR1 and CDR2 sequences are SGHAT and FQDESV (reference sequence). The germline V and J ends were trimmed by 3 bases and 3 bases, with 12 bases remaining between them. CDR3 DNA: TGTGCCAGCAGCTTGTCCTTTGGGGGCTACGAGCAGTACTTC. Its translation is CASSLSFGGYEQYF.

This clonotype was recorded at least ten times. J is TRBJ1-2 and V is TRBV3-1, with D hard to call. Germline values: CDR1 LGHDT, CDR2 YNNKEL (reference sequence). V was shortened by 0 bases and J by 7 bases, with 15 bases between the two germline ends. The CDR3 has 15 residues. In DNA, the CDR3 is TGTGCCAGCAGCCAAGATATGGACGGTATAGGTGGCTACACCTTC. Translated: CASSQDMDGIGGYTF. Together with reference TRBV3-1 and TRBJ1-2, the CDR3 gives the full variable domain: DTAVSQTPKYLVTQMGNDKSIKCEQNLGHDTMYWYKQDSKKFLKIMFSYNNKELIINETVPNRFSPKSPDKAHLNLHINSLELGDSAVYFCASSQDMDGIGGYTFGSGTRLTVV.

This clonotype occurred many times. The V gene is TRBV7-9, the J gene TRBJ2-1, with D perhaps being TRBD1 or TRBD2 (5 bases each). CDR1 is SEHNR and CDR2 is FQNEAQ in the germline V gene (reference sequence). The length of the CDR3 is 11 residues. V was cut by 7 bases and J by 10 bases, with 11 bases left in between. CDR3 sequence: CASTTWGEQFF. CDR3 nucleotide sequence: TGTGCCAGCACGACTTGGGGGGAGCAGTTCTTC.

Ten or more counts support this clonotype. One junction end disagrees with the germline gene, perhaps due to a read error. This chain connects TRBV29-1 to TRBJ1-2; unclear D gene. The CDR3 runs to 12 residues. Germline CDR1 SQVTM, CDR2 ANQGSEA. The CDR3 reads CSVEGLSYGYTF. CDR3 DNA: TGCAGCGTAGAAGGACTATCCTATGGCTACACCTTC.

This clonotype was seen at least ten times. The chain has TRBV4-2 and TRBJ1-6, with D maybe TRBD1 (5 bases). Germline V gives CDR1 LGHNA, CDR2 YNFKEQ. Deletions cut 1 base from V and 10 bases from J, with 17 bases between. The CDR3 runs 16 residues. For the CDR3, the DNA is TGTGCCAGCAGCCAAGCCCGACCAGGGAGTGTCTCACCCCTCCACTTT. As protein: CASSQARPGSVSPLHF.

The J gene is TRBJ2-7, the V gene TRBV6-1, with 8 bases lining up with TRBD1. This CDR3 has 14 residues. After removal of 5 bases from V and 2 bases from J, the junction contained 5 bases not matched to a gene. Germline V gene sequence: CDR1 MNHNS, CDR2 SASEGT. CDR3 sequence (DNA): TGTGCCAGCAGTCCGGACAGGGTCACCTACGAGCAGTACTTC. This encodes CASSPDRVTYEQYF.

The rearrangement joins TRBV5-1 to TRBJ1-1; possibly TRBD1 for D (5 bases). V was pared by 4 bases and J by 4 bases, with 17 bases between. Germline V gene sequence: CDR1 SGHRS, CDR2 YFSETQ. The length of the CDR3 is 15 residues. In DNA, the CDR3 is TGCGCCAGCAGCGGCGCAGAAATTGGGGCCACTGAAGCTTTCTTT. Its protein is CASSGAEIGATEAFF. Based on the CDR3 plus reference TRBV5-1 and TRBJ1-1, the full variable domain is KAGVTQTPRYLIKTRGQQVTLSCSPISGHRSVSWYQQTPGQGLQFLFEYFSETQRNKGNFPGRFSGRQFSNSRSEMNVSTLELGDSALYLCASSGAEIGATEAFFGQGTRLTVV.